A selection of T cell receptor beta chains follows, all from one sample in a study of blood T cell repertoires in COVID-19. Measured with immunoSEQ multiplex PCR; TCRdb has only the in-frame clones, and not every one. This table holds around 300,000 clones, 89% found once. Sequenced input: peripheral blood. Source of these receptors: a woman aged 40 to 50 who had recovered from COVID-19. The CDR3 runs from the conserved cysteine through the conserved F or W. The D gene is left open where the match is weak. Clone size appears in some rows only: once, few, many, or a class for an expanded clone.

.,TRBD1,TRBJ1-2,TRBV15,TGTGCCACCACCGAACTTGGCCTGAACGGGACAGCGAACTATGGCTACACCTTC,CATTELGLNGTANYGYTF
.,.,TRBJ2-7,TRBV6-5,TGTGCCAGCAGTTACTCGATGGCATTTGCCTACGAGCAGTACTTC,CASSYSMAFAYEQYF
.,TRBD2,TRBJ2-7,TRBV12-5,TGTGCTAGTGGTTTGGGACTAGCGGGGTACGCTTCCTCCTACGAGCAGTACTTC,CASGLGLAGYASSYEQYF
.,.,TRBJ2-2,TRBV5-4,TGTGCCAGCAGCTTGGGGGGGGTCCCCGGGGAGCTGTTTTTT,CASSLGGVPGELFF
.,.,TRBJ2-1,TRBV28,TGTGCCAGCAGCAACCCTATTAGCTCCTACAATGAGCAGTTCTTC,CASSNPISSYNEQFF
.,TRBD1,TRBJ1-4,TRBV5-5,TGTGCCAGCAGCTCCACCGGGACAGCAACTAATGAAAAACTGTTTTTT,CASSSTGTATNEKLFF
.,.,TRBJ2-6,TRBV29-1,TGCAGCGTTGACGGCTCTGGGGCCAACGTCCTGACTTTC,CSVDGSGANVLTF
.,.,TRBJ2-7,TRBV15,TGTGCCACCAGCAGAGATCGAGGGTCCCGCTACGAGCAGTACTTC,CATSRDRGSRYEQYF
.,.,TRBJ2-5,TRBV11-2,TGTGCCAGCAGCTTAAGTAATGGCGAGACCCAGTACTTC,CASSLSNGETQYF
.,.,TRBJ1-5,TRBV2,TGTGCCAGCAGTGTTGTCCTTAGCAATCAGCCCCAGCATTTT,CASSVVLSNQPQHF
few,.,TRBJ2-1,TRBV11-3,TGTGCCAGCAGCTTAGGAGTAGCGGGACAGAAGTACAATGAGCAGTTCTTC,CASSLGVAGQKYNEQFF